This TCR beta chain originates from a study of OX40 agonist ivuxolimab in advanced cancers. Notes on the study in general: At 0.1 to 3.0 mg/kg, CD4+ and CD8+ blood T cells expanded clonally by week 6. Still undetermined is the antigen specificity of the expanded peripheral T cells. Also showing low normalized T-cell clonal expansion were some of the nonresponders.

Repertoires were generated with immunoSEQ multiplex PCR, while TCRdb's copy carries only in-frame clones and drops some. The sample yields 45,000 to 55,000 clones, 81% seen once. To note about this clone: Its antigen is undetermined.

V dropped 0 bases and J dropped 0 bases, with 11 bases sitting between them. Germline-derived CDR1 and CDR2 are LGHNA and YNFKEQ. The CDR3 contains 17 residues. Sequencing used CD4+ or CD8+ T cells sorted from blood, obtained in a trial of the OX40 agonist ivuxolimab. The receptor was isolated from an adult with an advanced solid tumor such as melanoma, head and neck, liver or kidney cancer. The genes are TRBV4-2 and TRBJ1-4; D remains unclear. The CDR3 here is CASSQEQLQTTNEKLFF. CDR3 nucleotide sequence: TGTGCCAGCAGCCAAGAGCAGTTACAGACAACTAATGAAAAACTGTTTTTT.